A single sample gave rise to the 18 T cell receptor beta chains below, sequenced in a study of T cells in Graves' hyperthyroidism and ophthalmopathy. Authors of the study amplified TCR beta CDR3 regions from RNA transcripts. HTBI primers were the set used in a first-round RT-PCR of the TCR CDR3. TCRdb reprocessed the multiplex PCR reads via MiXCR and lists one record per CDR3 protein. The sample includes around 420,000 distinct CDR3 sequences, approximately 13% of them seen just once. Input material: blood. The source of these receptors is a woman aged 18-35 years with Graves' hyperthyroidism.

This clonotype was detected only a few times. As DNA, the CDR3 is TGTGCCAGCAGTGACCCCAGGGGGTCAGGTGAAGCTTTCTTT. Protein product: CASSDPRGSGEAFF. The rearrangement joins TRBV25-1 to TRBJ1-1; TRBD1 matches 7 bases. The CDR3 runs to 14 residues. J gave up 7 bases and V 3 bases, and 8 bases lay outside the gene matches. CDR1 and CDR2 (germline): MGHDK, SYGVNS.

The V gene is TRBV10-3, the J gene TRBJ2-1; D gene ambiguous. The CDR3 consists of 16 residues. V was trimmed by 4 bases and J by 0 bases, leaving 13 bases between them. The germline CDR1 and CDR2 sequences are ENHRY and SYGVKD. CDR3 region: CAISGWRPSSYNEQFF. The DNA for the CDR3 is TGTGCCATCAGTGGTTGGCGTCCGAGCTCCTACAATGAGCAGTTCTTC.

Only a few counts were recorded for this clonotype. The chain carries TRBV9 and TRBJ2-5, with D uncertain. The CDR3 sequence is 13 residues long. Between the trimmed V and J ends, which lost 3 bases and 2 bases, there was a span of 8 bases. Germline CDR1 is SGDLS and CDR2 is YYNGEE. CDR3 sequence (DNA): TGTGCCAGCAGCGGCCCAAGACAAGAGACCCAGTACTTC. Its protein is CASSGPRQETQYF.

This clonotype was found many times. The J gene is TRBJ2-7, the V gene TRBV10-3; D perhaps matches TRBD1 (7 bases). In germline, CDR1 is ENHRY, CDR2 SYGVKD. Deletions cut 7 bases from V and 3 bases from J, with 10 bases between. CDR3 length: 12 residues. The CDR3 DNA is TGTGCCATCACCCAGGGGGGCTACGAGCAGTACTTC. Amino acid sequence: CAITQGGYEQYF.

This clonotype occurred many times. The chain recombines TRBV12-3 or TRBV12-4 with TRBJ2-7; the D gene could be TRBD1 or TRBD2 (5 bases each). The CDR3 spans 17 residues. Trimming removed 1 base from V and 0 bases from J, with 16 bases in between. CDR3 coding DNA: TGTGCCAGCAGTTTAGTTCTTGGGGGTAGGGGCTCCTACGAGCAGTACTTC. The encoded protein is CASSLVLGGRGSYEQYF.

The chain has TRBV7-2 and TRBJ1-2; 9 positions match TRBD1. Germline lookup yields CDR1 SGHTA and CDR2 FQGNSA. After removal of 1 base from V and 6 bases from J, the junction contained 15 bases not matched to a gene. The CDR3 sequence is 18 residues long. CDR3: CASSLEGLAGTGSHGYTF. The CDR3 nucleotides are TGTGCCAGCAGCTTAGAAGGTTTGGCCGGGACAGGGTCCCATGGCTACACCTTC.

This clonotype showed up many times. V is TRBV6-2 or TRBV6-3 and J is TRBJ2-1; 7 nucleotides agree with TRBD1. The ends lost 4 bases at V and 0 bases at J; junction bases unmatched: 0. This CDR3 has 14 amino acids. Per the germline V gene, CDR1 is MNHEY and CDR2 is SVGEGT. The CDR3 loop is CASSWDSSYNEQFF. The CDR3 nucleotides read TGTGCCAGCAGTTGGGACAGCTCCTACAATGAGCAGTTCTTC.

This clonotype was counted ten times or more. The J gene is TRBJ1-2, the V gene TRBV10-2; no firm D call. The CDR3 contains 13 residues. Per the germline V gene, CDR1 is WSHSY and CDR2 is SAAADI. V gave up 3 bases and J gave up 4 bases, with 9 bases separating them. This chain's CDR3 is CASSDRISYGYTF. The CDR3 region has the DNA TGCGCCAGCAGTGACCGGATCTCCTATGGCTACACCTTC.

In this sample, this clonotype turned up a few times. The junction shows a germline mismatch at one end, possibly a read error. The chain has TRBV7-9 and TRBJ2-7; 7 nucleotides align to TRBD2. Germline V CDR1 and CDR2: SEHNR, FQNEAQ (reference sequence). CDR3 length: 15 amino acids. CDR3: CASSLNSPSGYAQYF. CDR3 DNA sequence: TGTGCCAGCAGCTTAAATTCGCCTAGCGGATACGCGCAGTACTTC.

In its sample, this clonotype was seen many times. The CDR3 DNA sequence: TGTGCCAGCACCCCTGGGGGACTTAACACCGGGGAGCTGTTTTTT. Protein: CASTPGGLNTGELFF. The chain joins TRBV28 to TRBJ2-2; a possible D gene is TRBD2 (6 bases). The CDR3 is 15 residues long. CDR1 is MDHEN, CDR2 SYDVKM, per germline. V was pared by 7 bases and J by 2 bases, with 14 bases between.

The rearrangement joins TRBV28 to TRBJ2-4, with 11 bases lining up with TRBD1. With V trimmed by 1 base and J by 15 bases, 8 bases remained unmatched. The CDR3 is 14 amino acids. Germline-derived CDR1 and CDR2 are MDHEN and SYDVKM. The CDR3 coding sequence is TGTGCCAGCAGTTTATCGGACAGGGGGCGTTTCGTGTACTTC. Its translation is CASSLSDRGRFVYF. Together with reference TRBV28 and TRBJ2-4, the CDR3 gives the full variable domain: DVKVTQSSRYLVKRTGEKVFLECVQDMDHENMFWYRQDPGLGLRLIYFSYDVKMKEKGDIPEGYSVSREKKERFSLILESASTNQTSMYLCASSLSDRGRFVYFGAGTRLSVL.

This clonotype was counted many times. The chain combines TRBV29-1 with TRBJ2-1, with TRBD2 matching over 8 bases. The CDR3 length is 15 residues. V trimming: 7 bases; J trimming: 1 base; junction bases outside the gene matches: 9. Germline V gene lookup returns CDR1 SQVTM and CDR2 ANQGSEA. CDR3 region: CSGSGLEGSYNEQFF. The CDR3 DNA follows: TGCAGCGGCTCGGGACTAGAAGGGTCCTACAATGAGCAGTTCTTC.

Ten or more counts support this clonotype. The chain combines TRBV2 with TRBJ2-2; 9 bases line up with TRBD2. The CDR3 contains 15 residues. Germline V gives CDR1 SNHLY, CDR2 FYNNEI. V was clipped by 7 bases and J by 6 bases; unmatched bases: 9. The CDR3: CASIAGLAPPGELFF. The CDR3 bases are TGTGCCAGCATTGCCGGACTAGCGCCTCCCGGGGAGCTGTTTTTT.

This clonotype was picked up many times. V and J are TRBV13 and TRBJ2-7, with a tentative D call TRBD1 (6 bases). Trimming left V 6 bases short and J 3 bases short, with 9 bases between. This CDR3 spans 12 amino acids. From germline, CDR1 is PRHDT and CDR2 FYEKMQ (reference sequence). Here the CDR3 DNA reads TGTGCCAGCAGTACGGGACACTACGAGCAGTACTTC. Its translation is CASSTGHYEQYF.

This clonotype has ten or more counts. The chain employs TRBV20-1 and TRBJ2-7, with 10 bases aligning to TRBD2. Germline CDR1 reads DFQATT; CDR2 reads SNEGSKA (reference sequence). The CDR3 loop spans 15 amino acids. The ends lost 0 bases at V and 1 base at J; junction bases unmatched: 3. The DNA of the CDR3 is TGCAGTGCTAGAGATACACTAGCGGGGTCCTACGAGCAGTACTTC. It is translated as CSARDTLAGSYEQYF.

This clonotype was counted many times. V is TRBV3-1 and J is TRBJ2-5; maybe TRBD2 (6 bases). Germline lookup yields CDR1 LGHDT and CDR2 YNNKEL (reference sequence). Trimming cost V 0 bases and J 5 bases, with 16 bases left between them. CDR3 length: 16 amino acids. CDR3 bases: TGTGCCAGCAGCCAAGAGGTAACGGGACTTCGCGAGACCCAGTACTTC. As protein: CASSQEVTGLRETQYF.

The chain employs TRBV3-1 and TRBJ2-6; perhaps TRBD2 as D (6 bases). With 4 bases removed from V and 4 bases from J, the gap between germline ends came to 14 bases. The CDR3 spans 16 residues. The germline V gene has CDR1 LGHDT and CDR2 YNNKEL (reference sequence). In DNA form, the CDR3 reads TGTGCCAGCAGCCTCTTCGGGGGATCAGGGGCCAACGTCCTGACTTTC. This gives the protein CASSLFGGSGANVLTF.

This clonotype appeared many times. J is TRBJ1-5 and V is TRBV5-1, with D unclear. The CDR3 runs 13 residues. V lost 0 bases to trimming and J lost 6 bases, with 7 bases between them. Germline values: CDR1 SGHRS, CDR2 YFSETQ. The CDR3 region is CASSLGRSQPQHF. CDR3 bases: TGCGCCAGCAGCTTGGGAAGGAGTCAGCCCCAGCATTTT.